Here is one TCR beta chain with its context. Its antigen is not known. The PCR contained 60 Vbeta and 13 Jbeta primers. Clones were read by immunoSEQ multiplex PCR, and TCRdb kept only the in-frame ones, dropping some. This table holds 100,000 to 150,000 clones, about 80% found once. Regarding donors, all were healthy bone marrow donors. The source of the sample is a study of cytomegalovirus exposure and HLA in healthy donors. General study results and limits: Many donors carried some public TCRs, although rarity characterized most TCR sequences. Cytomegalovirus association was assigned to about 150 TCR beta chains. Most of the TCR beta V segments (in an earlier analysis) were productive either about 87% or about 30% of the time.

The V and J ends lost 3 bases and 6 bases respectively, with 10 bases between them. The CDR3 contains 13 residues. Per germline, CDR1 SGDLS and CDR2 YYNGEE. The source of this sequence is a male donor in good health and CMV-seronegative. The sequencing sample was made of PBMCs. The V gene is TRBV9, the J gene TRBJ2-1, with D possibly TRBD2 on 5 matching bases. The CDR3 coding sequence is TGTGCCAGCAGCGGACCTAGCACCAATGAGCAGTTCTTC. Translated: CASSGPSTNEQFF.